These 10 T cell receptor beta chains share one sample of origin, sequenced in a study of cytomegalovirus exposure and HLA in healthy donors. Both 60 Vbeta primers and 13 Jbeta primers went into the PCR. This table comes from immunoSEQ multiplex PCR, and its TCRdb copy is limited to in-frame clones, with some not included. The listing contains approximately 75,000 clones. Input material: PBMCs. These receptor sequences come from a man aged 35 to 55 in good health and CMV-seronegative.

CDR3 in DNA: TGTGCCAGCAGCCGGGACTGGGAGACCCAGTACTTC. Translation gives CASSRDWETQYF. The chain combines TRBV7-6 with TRBJ2-5, with D tentatively TRBD2 (6 bases). Trimming removed 5 bases from V and 5 bases from J, with 9 bases in between. The CDR3 has 12 amino acids. The germline gives CDR1 SGHVS, CDR2 FNYEAQ.

The V gene is TRBV11-3, the J gene TRBJ2-1, with unresolved D. This CDR3 has 13 amino acids. Between the trimmed V and J ends, which lost 5 bases and 6 bases, there was a span of 11 bases. Germline V gives CDR1 SGHNT, CDR2 YENEEA. CDR3 nucleotide sequence: TGTGCCAGCAGCCCCCCTTATAGCAATGAGCAGTTCTTC. It is translated as CASSPPYSNEQFF.

The V gene is TRBV5-1, the J gene TRBJ2-2; D perhaps matches TRBD1 (7 bases). The CDR3 runs to 15 residues. Trimming stripped 4 bases from V and 2 bases from J, with 12 bases between. Germline CDR1 reads SGHRS; CDR2 reads YFSETQ. The CDR3 loop reads CASSPQGGNTGELFF. The CDR3 nucleotides are TGCGCCAGCAGCCCGCAGGGGGGTAACACCGGGGAGCTGTTTTTT.

V gene TRBV15 combines with J gene TRBJ2-5, with TRBD1 matching over 7 bases. Germline CDR1 LNHNV, CDR2 YYDKDF (reference sequence). The CDR3 extends over 14 amino acids. V trimming: 4 bases; J trimming: 1 base; junction bases outside the gene matches: 3. CDR3 sequence reads: CATSTRDSQETQYF. The CDR3 DNA follows: TGTGCCACCAGCACACGGGACAGCCAAGAGACCCAGTACTTC. The variable domain in full, with the rest retrieved from reference TRBV15 and TRBJ2-5, is DAMVIQNPRYQVTQFGKPVTLSCSQTLNHNVMYWYQQKSSQAPKLLFHYYDKDFNNEADTPDNFQSRRPNTSFCFLDIRSPGLGDTAMYLCATSTRDSQETQYFGPGTRLLVL.

The chain joins TRBV5-4 to TRBJ2-3; D is ambiguous. V was shortened by 4 bases and J by 4 bases, with 7 bases between the two germline ends. Per the germline V gene, CDR1 is SGHNT and CDR2 is YYREEE (reference sequence). The CDR3 has 12 residues. The CDR3 bases are TGTGCCAGCAGCCAAACATCAGATACGCAGTATTTT. Amino acids: CASSQTSDTQYF.

CDR3 DNA sequence: TGTGCCAGGAGGGGGCGGGAGGCGTTCGGGGCCTACGAGCAGTACTTC. This codes for CARRGREAFGAYEQYF. The V call is TRBV27, the J call TRBJ2-5, with TRBD2 as a possible D gene (8 bases). TRBJ2-7 matches the DNA end more closely, so the J call is doubtful. Per germline, CDR1 MNHEY and CDR2 SMNVEV (reference sequence). The CDR3 extends over 16 amino acids.

The rearrangement joins TRBV6-6 to TRBJ2-5; 9 bases match TRBD2. Matching the DNA end better, TRBJ2-7 makes the J call doubtful. The CDR3 spans 14 residues. Germline values: CDR1 MNHNY, CDR2 SVGAGI (reference sequence). CDR3 sequence: CASDPGLAAREQYF. In DNA, the CDR3 is TGTGCCAGCGACCCGGGACTAGCCGCTCGCGAGCAGTACTTC.

The chain joins TRBV9 to TRBJ2-7; 7 bases are a match to TRBD1. This CDR3 spans 16 amino acids. Trimming took 4 bases from V and 1 from J; bases not matched to a gene: 11. Germline CDR1 is SGDLS and CDR2 is YYNGEE. The CDR3 DNA is TGTGCCAGCAGCCCTAACCAGGGGGTGCTATCCTACGAGCAGTACTTC. Its protein is CASSPNQGVLSYEQYF. The variable domain in full, completed from reference TRBV9 and TRBJ2-7, reads DSGVTQTPKHLITATGQRVTLRCSPRSGDLSVYWYQQSLDQGLQFLIQYYNGEERAKGNILERFSAQQFPDLHSELNLSSLELGDSALYFCASSPNQGVLSYEQYFGPGTRLTVT.

The chain combines TRBV4-1 with TRBJ2-5, with 10 bases that match TRBD2. The CDR3 length is 16 residues. Germline-derived CDR1 and CDR2 are MGHRA and YSYEKL. V shed 1 base and J 4 bases; nucleotides not matched to a gene: 6. In DNA, the CDR3 is TGCGCCAGCAGCCAAGGAAGCGGGGGGGCGGGAGAGACCCAGTACTTC. Protein sequence: CASSQGSGGAGETQYF.

This sequence joins TRBV10-3 and TRBJ1-2, with TRBD1 identical over 7 bases. V gave up 4 bases and J gave up 6 bases; unmatched junction bases: 5. The CDR3 covers 13 residues. Germline V gives CDR1 ENHRY, CDR2 SYGVKD. CDR3 sequence: CAISGRDRDGYTF. The CDR3 DNA follows: TGTGCCATCAGTGGCCGGGACAGAGATGGCTACACCTTC.